One T cell receptor beta chain is described in this entry. Per the germline V gene, CDR1 is MNHNY and CDR2 is SVGAGI (reference sequence). This CDR3 has 14 residues. Trimming stripped 2 bases from V and 7 bases from J, with 12 bases between. Repertoires were generated with immunoSEQ multiplex PCR, while TCRdb's copy carries only in-frame clones and drops some. Of approximately 92,000 clones in the sample, about 82% are singletons; the top ten hold roughly 3.2%. These data come from a study of blood T cell repertoires in COVID-19. Background on the study: COVID-19 samples from acute and convalescent phases originated in the United States, Italy and Spain. From T cells, B-cell-depleted T cells, or PBMCs came the material, which was cDNA or gDNA.

The chain carries TRBV6-6 and TRBJ1-5; tentative D call: TRBD1 (5 bases). The receptor's source is a man aged 45 to 65 with acute or convalescent COVID-19. What was sequenced was peripheral blood. The CDR3 region is CASSYIRGDQPQHF. The CDR3 nucleotides are TGTGCCAGCAGTTACATTCGGGGGGACCAGCCCCAGCATTTT.